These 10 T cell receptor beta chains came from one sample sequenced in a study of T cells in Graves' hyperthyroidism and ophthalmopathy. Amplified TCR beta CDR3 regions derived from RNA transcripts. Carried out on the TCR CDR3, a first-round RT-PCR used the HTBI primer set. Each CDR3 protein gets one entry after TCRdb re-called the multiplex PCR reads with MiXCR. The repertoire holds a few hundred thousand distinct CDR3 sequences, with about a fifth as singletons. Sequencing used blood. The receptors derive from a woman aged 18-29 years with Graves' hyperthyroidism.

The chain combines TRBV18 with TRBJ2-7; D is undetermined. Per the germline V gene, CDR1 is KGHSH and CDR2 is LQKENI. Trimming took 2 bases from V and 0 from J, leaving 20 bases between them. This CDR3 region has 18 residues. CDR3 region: CASSPGSTYIQSSYEQYF. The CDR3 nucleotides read TGTGCCAGCTCACCAGGCAGTACCTACATCCAAAGCTCCTACGAGCAGTACTTC.

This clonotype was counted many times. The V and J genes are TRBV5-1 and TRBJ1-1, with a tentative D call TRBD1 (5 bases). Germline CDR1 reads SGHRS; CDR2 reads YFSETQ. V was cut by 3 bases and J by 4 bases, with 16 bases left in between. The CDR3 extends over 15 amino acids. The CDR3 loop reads CASSYAVGVSTEAFF. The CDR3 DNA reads TGCGCCAGCAGCTACGCGGTGGGGGTTAGCACTGAAGCTTTCTTT. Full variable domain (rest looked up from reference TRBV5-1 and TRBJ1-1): KAGVTQTPRYLIKTRGQQVTLSCSPISGHRSVSWYQQTPGQGLQFLFEYFSETQRNKGNFPGRFSGRQFSNSRSEMNVSTLELGDSALYLCASSYAVGVSTEAFFGQGTRLTVV.

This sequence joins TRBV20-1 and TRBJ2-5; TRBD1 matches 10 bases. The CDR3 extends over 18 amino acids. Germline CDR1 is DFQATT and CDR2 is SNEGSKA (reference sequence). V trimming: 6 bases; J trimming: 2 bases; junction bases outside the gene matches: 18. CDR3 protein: CSADRDRGPLHEQETQYF. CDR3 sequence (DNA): TGCAGTGCAGACCGGGACAGGGGCCCACTCCATGAGCAAGAGACCCAGTACTTC.

The CDR3 sequence: CSVGLAGKETQYF. The CDR3 DNA follows: TGCAGCGTTGGGCTAGCGGGGAAAGAGACCCAGTACTTC. The chain is built from TRBV29-1 and TRBJ2-5, with TRBD2 matching over 9 bases. Unmatched junction bases numbered 3, after V lost 4 bases and J lost 3 bases. CDR3 size: 13 residues. CDR1 SQVTM and CDR2 ANQGSEA come from the germline V gene.

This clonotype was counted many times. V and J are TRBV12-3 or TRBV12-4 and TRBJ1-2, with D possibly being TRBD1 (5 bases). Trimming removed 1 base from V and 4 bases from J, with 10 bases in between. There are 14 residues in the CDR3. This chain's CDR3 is CASSLGGMLYGYTF. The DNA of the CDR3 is TGTGCCAGCAGTTTAGGGGGGATGCTCTATGGCTACACCTTC.

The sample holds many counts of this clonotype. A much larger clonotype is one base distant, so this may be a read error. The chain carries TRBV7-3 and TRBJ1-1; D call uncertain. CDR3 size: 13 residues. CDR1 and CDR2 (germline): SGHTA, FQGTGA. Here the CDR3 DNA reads TGTGCCAGCAGCTTAGGGAGACTCACTGGAGCTTTCTTT. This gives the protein CASSLGRLTGAFF.

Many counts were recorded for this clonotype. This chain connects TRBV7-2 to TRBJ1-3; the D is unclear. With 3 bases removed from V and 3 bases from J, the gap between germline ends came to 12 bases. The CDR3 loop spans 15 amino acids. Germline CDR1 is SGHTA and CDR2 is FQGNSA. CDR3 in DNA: TGTGCCAGCAGCTTGCTGGGGTATGGTGGAAACACCATATATTTT. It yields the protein CASSLLGYGGNTIYF.

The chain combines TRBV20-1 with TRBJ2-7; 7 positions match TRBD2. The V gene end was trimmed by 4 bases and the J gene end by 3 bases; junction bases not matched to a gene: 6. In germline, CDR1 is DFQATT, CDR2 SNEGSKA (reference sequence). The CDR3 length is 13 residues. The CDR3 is CSAIGGSDYEQYF. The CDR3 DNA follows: TGCAGTGCTATCGGGGGGTCCGACTACGAGCAGTACTTC.

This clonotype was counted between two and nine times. The CDR3 is CASSLTSRPETQYF. Written as DNA, the CDR3 is TGTGCCAGCAGCCTAACGTCCCGGCCGGAGACCCAGTACTTC. This chain joins TRBV3-1 and TRBJ2-5; no reliable D call. V lost 4 bases and J 5 bases, leaving 14 bases between the germline ends. The CDR3 has 14 amino acids. The germline V gene encodes CDR1 LGHDT and CDR2 YNNKEL (reference sequence).

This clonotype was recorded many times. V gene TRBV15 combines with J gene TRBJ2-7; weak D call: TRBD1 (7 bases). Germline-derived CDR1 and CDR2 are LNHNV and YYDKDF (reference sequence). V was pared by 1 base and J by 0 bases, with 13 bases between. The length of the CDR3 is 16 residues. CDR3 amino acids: CATSRGGQGGSYEQYF. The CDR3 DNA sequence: TGTGCCACCAGCAGAGGAGGCCAGGGGGGCTCCTACGAGCAGTACTTC.